A selection of T cell receptor beta chains follows, all from one sample in a study of identical twins. Each CDR3 protein gets one entry after TCRdb re-called the 5' RACE reads with MiXCR. The sample shows about 530,000 distinct CDR3 sequences, about 22% of them seen only once. This same sample was also part of a study on yellow fever vaccine responses in identical twins.

The material sequenced was CD4+ T cells sorted from blood. These receptors were obtained from a woman aged 18-29 years in good health. The CDR3 runs from the conserved cysteine through the conserved F or W. D genes are given only for firm matches. Clone size is shown for a subset of rows, as once, few, many or a class of expanded clone.

size: few; V: TRBV6-5; J: TRBJ1-6; D: TRBD1; DNA: TGTGCCAGCAGTAACTACAGGGGAGGTCGGTCACCCCTCCACTTT; CDR3: CASSNYRGGRSPLHF
size: .; V: TRBV7-2; J: TRBJ2-2; D: .; DNA: TGTGCCAGCAGCTTTAACAGACCACCCGGGGAGCTGTTTTTT; CDR3: CASSFNRPPGELFF
size: few; V: TRBV12-3/TRBV12-4; J: TRBJ1-6; D: TRBD1; DNA: TGTGCCAGCAGTCTTGACAGGGAGAGGTCCCTCCACTTT; CDR3: CASSLDRERSLHF
size: few; V: TRBV27; J: TRBJ2-2; D: .; DNA: TGTGCCAGCAGCCAGACATTGGCGAACACCGGGGAGCTGTTTTTT; CDR3: CASSQTLANTGELFF
size: few; V: TRBV12-3/TRBV12-4; J: TRBJ1-1; D: TRBD1; DNA: TGTGCCAGCAGTTTCGTTGACAGGGCCTCTGAAGCTTTCTTT; CDR3: CASSFVDRASEAFF
size: .; V: TRBV12-3/TRBV12-4; J: TRBJ2-7; D: TRBD2; DNA: TGTGCCAGCAGTTTACGGGGGGGCGAGCAGTACTTC; CDR3: CASSLRGGEQYF
size: .; V: TRBV13; J: TRBJ2-5; D: TRBD2; DNA: TGTGCCAGCAGCCACGGCGCGGGGGGGCGAGAGACCCAGTACTTC; CDR3: CASSHGAGGRETQYF
size: .; V: TRBV19; J: TRBJ1-1; D: .; DNA: TGTGCCAGTAACTCTCCGGGCAGGCGGTACACTGAAGCTTTCTTT; CDR3: CASNSPGRRYTEAFF
size: .; V: TRBV10-3; J: TRBJ1-5; D: .; DNA: TGTGCCATCACAGACAGTAGCAATCAGCCCCAGCATTTT; CDR3: CAITDSSNQPQHF
size: .; V: TRBV6-5; J: TRBJ1-2; D: TRBD1; DNA: TGTGCCAGCAGTTACAAGGGACAGGGGTCCCACGGCTATGGCTACACCTTC; CDR3: CASSYKGQGSHGYGYTF
size: few; V: TRBV24-1; J: TRBJ2-1; D: TRBD1; DNA: TGTGCCACCCCGGACAGGGAGACCAACAATGAGCAGTTCTTC; CDR3: CATPDRETNNEQFF